This TCR beta chain was sequenced during a study of long-term antiretroviral therapy in people with HIV. Study findings and constraints: Diversity increased after ART yet remained lower than in transplant donor controls. Comparison with controls showed narrower CDR3 length ranges in HIV repertoires.

In germline, CDR1 is SGHRS, CDR2 YFSETQ. The CDR3 spans 16 residues. V was trimmed by 1 base and J by 5 bases, leaving 15 bases between them. Note on this clone: Antigen specificity is unknown.

The authors ran the immunoSEQ assay, v3.0, at survey level. The data were produced by immunoSEQ multiplex PCR, yet TCRdb's version contains in-frame clones alone and is incomplete. Here the sample spans about 22,000 clones, 85% to 90% being singletons. This TCR was recovered from a young woman with HIV. Sequenced material: unsorted PBMCs, taken 1.8 years before starting antiretroviral therapy. The chain recombines TRBV5-1 with TRBJ1-4; tentative D call: TRBD1 (6 bases). In nucleotides, the CDR3 is TGCGCCAGCAGCTTGCAAGGACGGGGGGCAAATGAAAAACTGTTTTTT. Protein product: CASSLQGRGANEKLFF.